This TCR beta chain was found in a study of blood T cell repertoires in COVID-19. Study at large: Samples of COVID-19 (acute and convalescent) were obtained from the United States, Italy and Spain.

Method: immunoSEQ multiplex PCR; TCRdb's copy keeps in-frame clones and lacks some. Altogether 15,000 to 20,000 clones are present, 91% being singletons, with the ten largest covering roughly 6.6%. Sequenced sample: peripheral blood. The source is a human donor in a cohort sampled during active COVID-19.

CDR3 coding DNA: TGTGCCAGCAGTGATAGACAAGGTACCACTGAAGCTTTCTTT. This translates into CASSDRQGTTEAFF. The V call is TRBV2, the J call TRBJ1-1; D unresolved. Germline V lookup: CDR1 SNHLY, CDR2 FYNNEI. This CDR3 is 14 amino acids long. V was pared by 3 bases and J by 4 bases, with 12 bases between.